Here is one T cell receptor beta chain with its context. What it binds is unknown. The data derive from a study of shared clonotypes between healthy human individuals. Findings and caveats of the study: Generation of non-shared clonotypes was less probable than generation of clonotypes shared by all four donors. Only blood underwent sampling, and tissue repertoires likely differ.

Over several immunoSEQ plates, each subset's genomic DNA was distributed in even portions. The table came from immunoSEQ multiplex PCR; TCRdb's copy has only in-frame clones and leaves some out. The sample records 600,000 or so clones, roughly 98% being singletons. CD45RO negativity and positive selection for CCR7 defined naive CD8 cells, a population that excluded terminally differentiated effector memory CD45RA+ cells. The germline V and J ends were trimmed by 3 bases and 5 bases, with 14 bases remaining between them. Germline values: CDR1 SGDLS, CDR2 YYNGEE. This CDR3 has 14 residues. V usage is TRBV9 and J usage is TRBJ2-5; tentative D call: TRBD1 (6 bases). This TCR was recovered from a man aged 25 to 45 in good health. The sequenced material came from naive CD8+ T cells sorted from blood. CDR3 DNA: TGTGCCAGCAGCGACCACAGGGTTAGTGAGACCCAGTACTTC. Translated, it gives CASSDHRVSETQYF. Together with reference TRBV9 and TRBJ2-5, the CDR3 gives the full variable domain: DSGVTQTPKHLITATGQRVTLRCSPRSGDLSVYWYQQSLDQGLQFLIQYYNGEERAKGNILERFSAQQFPDLHSELNLSSLELGDSALYFCASSDHRVSETQYFGPGTRLLVL.